The 23 T cell receptor beta chains presented below share a single source sample, sequenced in a study of T cell responses to AZD1222 COVID-19 vaccine. Sequencing used immunoSEQ multiplex PCR; TCRdb keeps in-frame clones, though not all of them. The top ten hold approximately 2.7% of the sample, which has 200,000 or so clones, 85% to 90% seen once. Here the sequenced sample was peripheral blood, taken on day 0 of MenACWY control vaccination. Every receptor here comes from an adult in good health.

The J gene is TRBJ2-2, the V gene TRBV2; 9 bases are shared with TRBD1. Germline trimming cut 4 bases from V and 3 bases from J; bases unmatched to any gene: 15. The V gene's germline CDR1 is SNHLY and CDR2 FYNNEI. This CDR3 has 19 residues. CDR3 sequence: CASSGITSVGQGYTGELFF. CDR3 nucleotide sequence: TGTGCCAGCAGTGGGATCACCTCGGTCGGACAGGGGTACACCGGGGAGCTGTTTTTT.

The genes are TRBV4-1 and TRBJ1-1, with 8 bases identical to TRBD1. Germline V gives CDR1 MGHRA, CDR2 YSYEKL. Losses at the gene ends were 5 bases for V and 0 bases for J; bases not matched to a gene: 8. This CDR3 is built from 16 residues. The CDR3 DNA reads as TGCGCCAGCAGCGCCCGGGACAGGAGATTGAACACTGAAGCTTTCTTT. This codes for CASSARDRRLNTEAFF.

This clone came up once. The rearrangement uses TRBV28 and TRBJ2-7; D uncertain. This CDR3 spans 14 amino acids. Trimming stripped 1 base from V and 2 bases from J, with 9 bases between. Germline CDR1 MDHEN, CDR2 SYDVKM. The DNA of the CDR3 is TGTGCCAGCAGTTTATCGTCTCGACCCTACGAGCAGTACTTC. Encoded protein: CASSLSSRPYEQYF.

V gene TRBV6-2 or TRBV6-3 combines with J gene TRBJ2-1; 11 bases are shared with TRBD2. V shed 7 bases, J shed 3 bases, and the junction held 14 bases outside the gene matches. Germline V gene data show CDR1 as MNHEY and CDR2 as SVGEGT. CDR3 length: 18 residues. The DNA of the CDR3 is TGTGCCAGCAACCCCTCCCCATCTAGCGGGGGGCACTACAATGAGCAGTTCTTC. Residues: CASNPSPSSGGHYNEQFF.

The J gene is TRBJ2-7, the V gene TRBV5-6, with D possibly called TRBD1 or TRBD2 (5 bases each). Trimming cost V 0 bases and J 0 bases, with 10 bases left between them. The length of the CDR3 is 15 residues. Germline CDR1 and CDR2: SGHDT and YYEEEE. This CDR3 reads CASSLDPGTSYEQYF. CDR3 coding DNA: TGTGCCAGCAGCTTGGATCCAGGGACCTCCTACGAGCAGTACTTC.

The table lists this clone with a count of one. This rearrangement joins TRBV14 to TRBJ2-2; D remains unclear. CDR3 length equals 13 residues. Per the germline V gene, CDR1 is SGHDN and CDR2 is FVKESK. V lost 4 bases and J lost 5, with 8 bases in between. Written as DNA, the CDR3 is TGTGCCAGCAGCCCCAGAAGTACCGGGGAGCTGTTTTTT. This sequence encodes CASSPRSTGELFF.

This clone was recorded a few times. J is TRBJ1-1 and V is TRBV6-2 or TRBV6-3; 9 positions match TRBD1. The CDR3 loop spans 19 amino acids. CDR1 and CDR2 (germline): MNHEY, SVGEGT. V shed 0 bases, J shed 0 bases, and the junction held 11 bases outside the gene matches. The CDR3: CASSYSGNRDRGVNTEAFF. The CDR3 DNA is TGTGCCAGCAGTTACTCCGGCAATAGAGACAGGGGGGTGAACACTGAAGCTTTCTTT.

This rearrangement joins TRBV28 to TRBJ1-2; D possibly corresponds to TRBD1 (6 bases). V shed 6 bases and J shed 7 bases, with 21 bases lying between them. This CDR3 has 15 amino acids. Germline V gene sequence: CDR1 MDHEN, CDR2 SYDVKM. CDR3 sequence (DNA): TGTGCCAGCAGCCTACCGGGCGGGGGCAGAGGTGGCTACACCTTC. Its protein is CASSLPGGGRGGYTF.

Here the CDR3 reads CASSTSGGTDTQYF. CDR3 in DNA: TGTGCCAGCAGTACTAGCGGGGGTACGGATACGCAGTATTTT. V and J are TRBV6-4 and TRBJ2-3; 11 positions match TRBD2. Germline V gives CDR1 MRHNA, CDR2 SNTAGT. The CDR3 contains 14 residues. With 5 bases clipped from V and 6 bases from J, the junction kept 4 bases outside the gene matches.

The table lists this clone with many counts. The chain joins TRBV7-9 to TRBJ1-2; 9 bases align to TRBD1. Germline assignment: CDR1 SEHNR and CDR2 FQNEAQ (reference sequence). The CDR3 is made up of 13 amino acids. Trimming cost V 7 bases and J 6 bases; bases outside gene matches: 6. CDR3 sequence: CASTPRDRDGYTF. CDR3 bases: TGTGCCAGCACCCCCCGGGACAGGGATGGCTACACCTTC. Full variable domain (remainder filled in from reference TRBV7-9 and TRBJ1-2): DTGVSQNPRHKITKRGQNVTFRCDPISEHNRLYWYRQTLGQGPEFLTYFQNEAQLEKSRLLSDRFSAERPKGSFSTLEIQRTEQGDSAMYLCASTPRDRDGYTFGSGTRLTVV.

The J gene is TRBJ2-1, the V gene TRBV20-1, with 15 bases lining up with TRBD2. With V trimmed by 3 bases and J by 3 bases, 15 bases remained unmatched. Germline loops: CDR1 DFQATT, CDR2 SNEGSKA (reference sequence). CDR3 length: 20 amino acids. This CDR3 reads CSASPHVGTSGRRVYNEQFF. In DNA form, the CDR3 reads TGCAGTGCTAGTCCCCACGTCGGGACTAGCGGGAGGAGGGTCTACAATGAGCAGTTCTTC.

The chain employs TRBV6-5 and TRBJ2-3; 7 bases align to TRBD1. The CDR3 has 15 residues. Germline CDR1 MNHEY, CDR2 SVGAGI. After removal of 2 bases from V and 5 bases from J, the junction contained 7 bases not matched to a gene. The CDR3: CASSYRGRRVDTQYF. CDR3 in DNA: TGTGCCAGCAGTTACAGGGGGCGAAGAGTAGATACGCAGTATTTT.

V is TRBV28 and J is TRBJ2-7; TRBD1 agrees at 8 bases. In germline, CDR1 is MDHEN, CDR2 SYDVKM. The CDR3 length is 13 residues. J gave up 3 bases and V 6 bases, and 4 bases lay outside the gene matches. The CDR3 bases are TGTGCCAGCAGGGTCGACAGGGGCTACGAGCAGTACTTC. Its translation is CASRVDRGYEQYF.

V gene TRBV16 combines with J gene TRBJ2-7; unclear D gene. This CDR3 has 15 residues. Trimming removed 0 bases at V and 2 bases at J, with 11 bases between. CDR1 KGHSY and CDR2 FQNENV come from the germline V gene. In DNA, the CDR3 is TGTGCCAGCAGCCAATCAAGGACCGAGACCTACGAGCAGTACTTC. This sequence encodes CASSQSRTETYEQYF.

The V and J genes are TRBV9 and TRBJ1-3; D not certain. The CDR3 has 16 residues. The germline gives CDR1 SGDLS, CDR2 YYNGEE. Trimming removed 0 bases from V and 0 bases from J, with 10 bases in between. DNA of the CDR3: TGTGCCAGCAGCGTAGAACAGTCCTACTCTGGAAACACCATATATTTT. This codes for CASSVEQSYSGNTIYF.

This sequence joins TRBV5-1 and TRBJ2-1; D remains ambiguous. V lost 0 bases and J lost 4, with 11 bases in between. From germline, CDR1 is SGHRS and CDR2 YFSETQ. The CDR3 is made up of 15 amino acids. The CDR3 region has the DNA TGCGCCAGCAGCTTGGGGGGTAGCATGTACAATGAGCAGTTCTTC. This codes for CASSLGGSMYNEQFF.

The chain links TRBV6-2 or TRBV6-3 to TRBJ2-2, with 13 bases fitting TRBD2. V gave up 1 base and J gave up 5 bases; unmatched junction bases: 4. Germline lookup yields CDR1 MNHEY and CDR2 SVGEGT. The CDR3 runs 17 residues. The CDR3: CASSYFKLAGGTGELFF. CDR3 DNA: TGTGCCAGCAGTTACTTCAAACTAGCGGGGGGGACCGGGGAGCTGTTTTTT.

Only a few counts were recorded for this clone. This rearrangement joins TRBV12-5 to TRBJ2-2, with TRBD1 as a possible D gene (6 bases). This CDR3 spans 16 amino acids. CDR1 and CDR2 (germline): LGHNT, FRNRAP. V was pared by 2 bases and J by 6 bases, with 16 bases between. The CDR3 nucleotides are TGTGCTAGTGGTTTGCTCCAGGGGCCAGGTCCCGGGGAGCTGTTTTTT. Translated, it gives CASGLLQGPGPGELFF. The full variable domain, rest sourced from reference TRBV12-5 and TRBJ2-2, is DARVTQTPRHKVTEMGQEVTMRCQPILGHNTVFWYRQTMMQGLELLAYFRNRAPLDDSGMPKDRFSAEMPDATLATLKIQPSEPRDSAVYFCASGLLQGPGPGELFFGEGSRLTVL.

The J gene is TRBJ2-2, the V gene TRBV5-6, with D unresolved. This CDR3 comprises 15 residues. CDR1 is SGHDT and CDR2 is YYEEEE in the germline V gene. V lost 3 bases and J lost 0, with 9 bases in between. CDR3 loop: CASSSKVANTGELFF. CDR3 DNA: TGTGCCAGCAGCTCTAAGGTAGCGAACACCGGGGAGCTGTTTTTT.

This sequence joins TRBV6-1 and TRBJ2-7; a possible D gene is TRBD2 (7 bases). V lost 3 bases, J lost 5 bases, and 20 bases lay in between. The CDR3 covers 16 residues. Per the germline V gene, CDR1 is MNHNS and CDR2 is SASEGT. The CDR3 loop reads CASSDGLRGTLNEQYF. The DNA of the CDR3 is TGTGCCAGCAGTGATGGGTTGCGGGGGACACTAAACGAGCAGTACTTC.

The V call is TRBV6-2 or TRBV6-3, the J call TRBJ2-1, with D maybe TRBD2 (5 bases). The germline gives CDR1 MNHEY, CDR2 SVGEGT. This CDR3 comprises 16 residues. The germline V and J ends were trimmed by 6 bases and 3 bases, with 18 bases remaining between them. CDR3 in DNA: TGTGCCAGCAGCCCTACCGGCGGGCCACTCTACAATGAGCAGTTCTTC. It translates to CASSPTGGPLYNEQFF.

The J gene is TRBJ2-7, the V gene TRBV6-2 or TRBV6-3, with D maybe TRBD1 (7 bases). This CDR3 is 15 amino acids long. V dropped 6 bases and J dropped 2 bases, with 17 bases sitting between them. The germline CDR1 and CDR2 sequences are MNHEY and SVGEGT. The CDR3, as DNA: TGTGCCAGCAGCCGAGGGGGGACAGAGGCCTACGAGCAGTACTTC. This gives the protein CASSRGGTEAYEQYF.

The CDR3 protein is CASSQDLGLNYGYTF. The CDR3 bases are TGTGCCAGCAGCCAAGATCTGGGCCTTAACTATGGCTACACCTTC. The rearrangement joins TRBV4-2 to TRBJ1-2; D is ambiguous. Germline-derived CDR1 and CDR2 are LGHNA and YNFKEQ. Trimming removed 0 bases at V and 1 base at J, with 9 bases between. The CDR3 covers 15 residues.